The clone carrying this T cell receptor (beta chain) was observed a handful of times. The antigen remains undetermined. TCRdb reanalysed the RT-PCR reads using MiXCR and keeps one entry per CDR3 protein. The data show 500,000 to 600,000 distinct CDR3 sequences, about 10% seen once. These data are taken from a study of response to subunit inactivated influenza vaccine. Study conclusions and caveats: Authors suggested each seasonal flu vaccination may recruit only limited numbers of new T cells.

CDR3 length: 14 amino acids. Germline lookup yields CDR1 LNHNV and CDR2 YYDKDF (reference sequence). Trimming left V 4 bases short and J 0 bases short, with 9 bases between. This sample comprised PBMCs from blood, obtained on the day of vaccination. This rearrangement joins TRBV15 to TRBJ1-1, with D uncertain. The TCR comes from a man over 45 who received an inactivated influenza vaccine. CDR3 protein: CATSTLQMNTEAFF. CDR3 DNA: TGTGCCACCAGCACCTTACAGATGAACACTGAAGCTTTCTTT.